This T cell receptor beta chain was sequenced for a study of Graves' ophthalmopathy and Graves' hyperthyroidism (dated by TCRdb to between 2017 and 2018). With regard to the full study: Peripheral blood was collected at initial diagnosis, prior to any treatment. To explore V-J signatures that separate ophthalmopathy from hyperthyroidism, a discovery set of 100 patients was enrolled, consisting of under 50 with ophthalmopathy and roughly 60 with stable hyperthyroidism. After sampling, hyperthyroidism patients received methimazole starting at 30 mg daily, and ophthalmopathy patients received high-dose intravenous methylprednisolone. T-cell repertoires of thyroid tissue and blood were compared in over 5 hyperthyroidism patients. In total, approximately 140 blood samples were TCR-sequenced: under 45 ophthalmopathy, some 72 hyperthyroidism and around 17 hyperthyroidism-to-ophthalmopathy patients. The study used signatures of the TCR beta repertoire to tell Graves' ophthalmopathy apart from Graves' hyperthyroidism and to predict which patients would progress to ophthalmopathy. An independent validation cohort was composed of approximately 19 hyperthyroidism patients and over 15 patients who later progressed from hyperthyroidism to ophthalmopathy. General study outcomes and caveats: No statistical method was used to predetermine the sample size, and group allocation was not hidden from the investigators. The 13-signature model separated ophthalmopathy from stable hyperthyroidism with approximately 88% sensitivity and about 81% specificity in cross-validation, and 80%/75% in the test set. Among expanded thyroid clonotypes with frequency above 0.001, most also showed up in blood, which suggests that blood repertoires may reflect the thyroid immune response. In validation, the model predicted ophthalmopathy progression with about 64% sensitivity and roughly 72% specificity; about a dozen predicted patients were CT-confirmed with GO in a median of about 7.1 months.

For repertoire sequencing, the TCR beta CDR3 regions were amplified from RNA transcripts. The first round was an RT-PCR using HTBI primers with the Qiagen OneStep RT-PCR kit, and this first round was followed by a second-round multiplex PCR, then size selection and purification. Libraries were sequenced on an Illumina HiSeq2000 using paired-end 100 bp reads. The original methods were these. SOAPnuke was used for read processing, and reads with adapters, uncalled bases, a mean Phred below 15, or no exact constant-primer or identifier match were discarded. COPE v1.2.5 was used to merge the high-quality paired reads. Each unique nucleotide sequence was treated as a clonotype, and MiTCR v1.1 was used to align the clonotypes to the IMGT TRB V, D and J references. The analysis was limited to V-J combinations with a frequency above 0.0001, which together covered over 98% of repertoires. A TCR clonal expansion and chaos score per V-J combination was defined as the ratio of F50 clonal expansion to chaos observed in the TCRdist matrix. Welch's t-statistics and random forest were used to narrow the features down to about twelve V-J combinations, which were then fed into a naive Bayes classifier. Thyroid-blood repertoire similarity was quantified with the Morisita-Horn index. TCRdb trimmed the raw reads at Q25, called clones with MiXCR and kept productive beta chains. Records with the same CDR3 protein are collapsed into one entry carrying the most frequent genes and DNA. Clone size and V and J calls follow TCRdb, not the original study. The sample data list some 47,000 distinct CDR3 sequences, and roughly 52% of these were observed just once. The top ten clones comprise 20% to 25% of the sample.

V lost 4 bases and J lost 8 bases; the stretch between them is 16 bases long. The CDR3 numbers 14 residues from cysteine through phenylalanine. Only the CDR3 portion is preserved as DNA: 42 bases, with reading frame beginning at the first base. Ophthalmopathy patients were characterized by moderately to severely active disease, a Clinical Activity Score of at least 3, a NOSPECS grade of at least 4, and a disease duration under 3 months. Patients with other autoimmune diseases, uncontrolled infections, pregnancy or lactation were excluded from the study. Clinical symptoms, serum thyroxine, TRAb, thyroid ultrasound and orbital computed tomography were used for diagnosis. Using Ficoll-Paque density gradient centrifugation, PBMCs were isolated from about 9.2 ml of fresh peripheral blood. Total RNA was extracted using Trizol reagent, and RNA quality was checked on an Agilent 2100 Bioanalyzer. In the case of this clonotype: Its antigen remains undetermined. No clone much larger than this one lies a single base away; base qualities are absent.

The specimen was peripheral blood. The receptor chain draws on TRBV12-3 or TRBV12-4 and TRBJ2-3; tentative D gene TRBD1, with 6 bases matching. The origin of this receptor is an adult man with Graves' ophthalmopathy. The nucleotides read TGTGCCAGCAGTTACCTAACGGGACATTCTACGCAGTATTTT. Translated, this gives CASSYLTGHSTQYF.